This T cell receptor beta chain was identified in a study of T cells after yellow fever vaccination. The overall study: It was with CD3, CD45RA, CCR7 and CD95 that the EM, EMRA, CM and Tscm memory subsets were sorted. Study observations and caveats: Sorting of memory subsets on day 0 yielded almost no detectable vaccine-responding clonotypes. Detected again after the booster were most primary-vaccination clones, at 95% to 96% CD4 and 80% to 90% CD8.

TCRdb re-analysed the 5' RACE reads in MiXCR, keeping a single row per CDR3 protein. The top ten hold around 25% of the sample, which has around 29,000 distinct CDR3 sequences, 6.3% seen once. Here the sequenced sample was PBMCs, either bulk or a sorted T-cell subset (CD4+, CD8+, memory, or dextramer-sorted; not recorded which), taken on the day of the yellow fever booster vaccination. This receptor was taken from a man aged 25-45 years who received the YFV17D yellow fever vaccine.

The CDR3 DNA reads as TGCGCCAGCAGTTCCGGACAGGGGCCTGGCTACACCTTC. This translates into CASSSGQGPGYTF. V usage is TRBV5-1 and J usage is TRBJ1-2; TRBD1 aligns across 9 bases. This CDR3 comprises 13 residues. V dropped 5 bases and J dropped 7; count of bases not matched to a gene: 6. Germline values: CDR1 SGHRS, CDR2 YFSETQ.